These 11 T cell receptor beta chains came from one sample sequenced in a study of blood T cell repertoires in COVID-19. Sequenced by immunoSEQ multiplex PCR; TCRdb stores in-frame clones only, minus some. The sample records under 200,000 clones, approximately 88% being singletons. Sequencing was performed on peripheral blood. The receptor set was obtained from a woman aged 80 or over with active or convalescent COVID-19.

The rearrangement links TRBV11-3 to TRBJ1-2; D remains ambiguous. Per the germline V gene, CDR1 is SGHNT and CDR2 is YENEEA. The CDR3 has 11 amino acids. V was trimmed by 6 bases and J by 14 bases, leaving 16 bases between them. The CDR3 reads CASRLDVAVTF. CDR3 DNA: TGTGCCAGCAGATTGGATGTAGCTGTAACCTTC.

Judged by abundance, this clone is medium-sized. This sequence joins TRBV9 and TRBJ2-7, with 8 bases identical to TRBD1. The germline V gene encodes CDR1 SGDLS and CDR2 YYNGEE. This CDR3 spans 13 amino acids. V lost 3 bases and J lost 3; bases outside the gene matches: 2. The DNA for the CDR3 is TGTGCCAGCAGCGCCGGGACAGGCTACGAGCAGTACTTC. It translates to CASSAGTGYEQYF.

The chain recombines TRBV19 with TRBJ2-7, with 8 bases fitting TRBD1. The V gene's germline CDR1 is LNHDA and CDR2 SQIVND (reference sequence). J was trimmed by 2 bases and V by 3 bases; bases with no gene match: 6. This CDR3 has 15 residues. CDR3 DNA sequence: TGTGCCAGTAGTATGGGTTCACAGGGGGCCTACGAGCAGTACTTC. Translation: CASSMGSQGAYEQYF.

The J gene is TRBJ1-2, the V gene TRBV27, with 11 bases matching TRBD1. The germline V gene has CDR1 MNHEY and CDR2 SMNVEV (reference sequence). The CDR3 loop spans 14 amino acids. Unmatched junction bases numbered 8, after V lost 6 bases and J lost 8 bases. DNA for the CDR3: TGTGCCAGCAGCCCAACGGGGACAGGGGGAGGCTACACCTTC. Amino acids: CASSPTGTGGGYTF.

The chain carries TRBV5-1 and TRBJ2-3, with D tentatively TRBD2 (6 bases). V lost 5 bases to trimming and J lost 3 bases, with 10 bases between them. CDR3 length: 13 residues. CDR1 is SGHRS and CDR2 is YFSETQ in the germline V gene. The chain's CDR3 is CASSRLATDTQYF. The CDR3 DNA follows: TGCGCCAGCAGTCGGCTAGCGACAGATACGCAGTATTTT. Full variable domain (missing parts from reference TRBV5-1 and TRBJ2-3): KAGVTQTPRYLIKTRGQQVTLSCSPISGHRSVSWYQQTPGQGLQFLFEYFSETQRNKGNFPGRFSGRQFSNSRSEMNVSTLELGDSALYLCASSRLATDTQYFGPGTRLTVL.

The chain couples TRBV4-1 to TRBJ1-3; maybe TRBD1 (6 bases). V was shortened by 1 base and J by 1 base, with 11 bases between the two germline ends. Germline CDR1 and CDR2: MGHRA and YSYEKL. The CDR3 is made up of 16 amino acids. The CDR3 sequence is CASSQGQGNSGNTIYF. CDR3 bases: TGCGCCAGCAGCCAAGGGCAGGGGAATTCTGGAAACACCATATATTTT.

The chain uses TRBV6-5 and TRBJ2-7; the D gene is possibly TRBD1 (5 bases). This CDR3 spans 11 amino acids. The V end was cut by 5 bases, the J end by 7 bases, with 9 bases between. Per germline, CDR1 MNHEY and CDR2 SVGAGI. Written as DNA, the CDR3 is TGTGCCAGCAGTAACAGACAGGAGCAGTACTTC. Its protein is CASSNRQEQYF.

V gene TRBV6-5 combines with J gene TRBJ2-3; D not certain. The CDR3 sequence is 14 residues long. Trimming shortened V by 8 bases and J by 0 bases, and 12 bases separated the two germline ends. Germline CDR1 MNHEY, CDR2 SVGAGI. The CDR3 nucleotides read TGTGCCAGCCGAGAGTCAACTAGCACAGATACGCAGTATTTT. It is translated as CASRESTSTDTQYF.

The V gene is TRBV10-3, the J gene TRBJ1-1, with a tentative D call TRBD1 (6 bases). In germline, CDR1 is ENHRY, CDR2 SYGVKD. Trimming cost V 4 bases and J 0 bases, with 12 bases left between them. The CDR3 extends over 15 amino acids. In nucleotides, the CDR3 is TGTGCCATCAGTGGCCACAGGGTGTTGAACACTGAAGCTTTCTTT. This encodes CAISGHRVLNTEAFF.

V and J are TRBV5-1 and TRBJ2-7; 11 nucleotides agree with TRBD1. Germline V gene data show CDR1 as SGHRS and CDR2 as YFSETQ. Trimming took 5 bases from V and 4 from J; bases not matched to a gene: 5. This CDR3 comprises 14 residues. CDR3 DNA: TGCGCCAGCAGGTCGGACAGGGGGCTGTACGAGCAGTACTTC. Its protein product is CASRSDRGLYEQYF.

This chain links TRBV9 with TRBJ2-5; 8 bases map to TRBD2. Germline V gene data show CDR1 as SGDLS and CDR2 as YYNGEE. The CDR3 sequence is 16 residues long. The junction had 7 bases not matched to a gene; V was cut back by 3 bases and J by 0 bases. CDR3 loop: CASSGRLAQDQETQYF. In nucleotides, the CDR3 is TGTGCCAGCAGCGGCCGACTAGCGCAAGACCAAGAGACCCAGTACTTC. Full variable domain (outside the CDR3, taken from reference TRBV9 and TRBJ2-5): DSGVTQTPKHLITATGQRVTLRCSPRSGDLSVYWYQQSLDQGLQFLIQYYNGEERAKGNILERFSAQQFPDLHSELNLSSLELGDSALYFCASSGRLAQDQETQYFGPGTRLLVL.